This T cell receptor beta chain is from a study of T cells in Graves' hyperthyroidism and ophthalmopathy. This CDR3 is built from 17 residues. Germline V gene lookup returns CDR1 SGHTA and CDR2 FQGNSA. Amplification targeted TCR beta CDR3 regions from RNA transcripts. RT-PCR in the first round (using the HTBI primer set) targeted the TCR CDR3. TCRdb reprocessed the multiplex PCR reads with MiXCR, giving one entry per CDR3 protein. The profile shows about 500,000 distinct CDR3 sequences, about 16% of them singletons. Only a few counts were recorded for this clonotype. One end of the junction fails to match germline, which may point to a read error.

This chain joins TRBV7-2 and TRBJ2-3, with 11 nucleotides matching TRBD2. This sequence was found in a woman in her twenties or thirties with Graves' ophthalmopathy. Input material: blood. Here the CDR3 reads CASSQQSSGRSTDTQYF. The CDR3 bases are TGCGCCAGCAGCCAACAATCTAGCGGGAGGAGCACAGATACGCAGTATTTT.